This T cell receptor (beta chain) comes out of a study of shared clonotypes between healthy human individuals. Study results and caveats: Approximately 5% was the fraction of naive CD4 clonotypes found shared across four donors. The sampled material consisted only of blood, and tissue repertoires are likely to differ.

The repertoire was sequenced with immunoSEQ multiplex PCR; TCRdb's copy has only in-frame clones and lacks some. The table lists about 2.3 million clones, over 85% of them singletons, with about 0.39% in the top ten. The germline V gene encodes CDR1 SGHAT and CDR2 FQNNGV. Trimming removed 0 bases at V and 6 bases at J, with 8 bases between. The CDR3 contains 13 residues. A note on this clone: Its target is not known.

The specimen sequenced was naive CD4+ T cells from PBMCs. Indicated subset: CD45RA+ positively selected. This sequence joins TRBV11-2 and TRBJ1-1; D gene unclear. The sequence came from a man aged 18 to 35 in good health. Some clones in this sample may be carry-over from other donors' samples. The CDR3 loop is CASSLESVSEAFF. CDR3 DNA sequence: TGTGCCAGCAGCTTAGAATCGGTATCTGAAGCTTTCTTT. Full variable domain (remainder filled in from reference TRBV11-2 and TRBJ1-1): EAGVAQSPRYKIIEKRQSVAFWCNPISGHATLYWYQQILGQGPKLLIQFQNNGVVDDSQLPKDRFSAERLKGVDSTLKIQPAKLEDSAVYLCASSLESVSEAFFGQGTRLTVV.